These 24 T cell receptor beta chains share one sample of origin, sequenced in a study of T cell responses to AZD1222 COVID-19 vaccine. Libraries were prepared by immunoSEQ multiplex PCR; TCRdb keeps only in-frame clonotypes and omits some of them. The data show 95,000 to 100,000 clones, over 75% seen once. This material consisted of peripheral blood, taken 28 days after the second AZD1222 dose. The receptors here all came from an adult who received the AZD1222 COVID-19 vaccine.

CDR3 in DNA: TGCGCCAGCAGCTTTTCTCAACTTCAAGAGACCCAGTACTTC. Its protein is CASSFSQLQETQYF. This chain links TRBV5-1 with TRBJ2-5, with D unclear. CDR3 length: 14 amino acids. Looked up from germline, CDR1 is SGHRS and CDR2 is YFSETQ. The V and J ends lost 2 bases and 2 bases respectively, with 10 bases between them.

V gene TRBV10-3 combines with J gene TRBJ1-1, with a tentative D call TRBD1 (5 bases). The CDR3 totals 12 residues. Germline CDR1 and CDR2: ENHRY and SYGVKD. V lost 9 bases and J lost 4, with 12 bases in between. The CDR3 nucleotides read TGTGCCATAGAGAACGGGGGCACTGAAGCTTTCTTT. As protein: CAIENGGTEAFF.

The V call is TRBV12-3 or TRBV12-4, the J call TRBJ2-5; the match to TRBD1 covers 7 bases. CDR3 length: 13 amino acids. The V segment lost 2 bases and the J segment 7 bases; nucleotides outside the gene matches: 4. CDR3 nucleotide sequence: TGTGCCAGCAGTTTAACAGGGGAAGGGACCCAGTACTTC. It codes for CASSLTGEGTQYF.

The V call is TRBV20-1, the J call TRBJ2-3; 9 nucleotides align to TRBD2. J was trimmed by 2 bases and V by 3 bases; bases with no gene match: 3. Germline V gene lookup returns CDR1 DFQATT and CDR2 SNEGSKA (reference sequence). The CDR3 length is 14 residues. The CDR3 region has the DNA TGCAGTGCTAGTTCTAGCGGGGTCACAGATACGCAGTATTTT. It codes for CSASSSGVTDTQYF.

The rearrangement links TRBV18 to TRBJ1-4; D unclear. The germline gives CDR1 KGHSH, CDR2 LQKENI. The CDR3 covers 11 residues. V was trimmed by 8 bases and J by 7 bases, leaving 8 bases between them. The CDR3 loop is CASREIEKLFF. DNA for the CDR3: TGTGCCAGCCGAGAAATTGAAAAACTGTTTTTT.

The chain couples TRBV5-6 to TRBJ2-7; D might be TRBD2 (5 bases). CDR1 and CDR2 (germline): SGHDT, YYEEEE. The V end lost 0 bases, the J end lost 0 bases, and 7 bases lay between the germline ends. The CDR3 sequence is 14 residues long. This CDR3 reads CASSLAGSSYEQYF. CDR3 bases: TGTGCCAGCAGCTTGGCGGGGAGCTCCTACGAGCAGTACTTC.

The V and J genes are TRBV3-1 (or the pseudogene TRBV3-2) and TRBJ2-7, with a weak D call TRBD1 (5 bases). Germline CDR1 and CDR2: LGHDT and YNNKEL (reference sequence). The CDR3 contains 14 residues. Between the trimmed V and J ends, which lost 1 base and 3 bases, there was a span of 10 bases. The CDR3 DNA follows: TGTGCCAGCAGCCAAGGGCGGCAGGGCTACGAGCAGTACTTC. Its protein is CASSQGRQGYEQYF.

The rearrangement uses TRBV7-9 and TRBJ2-3; no firm D call. The CDR3 covers 13 residues. Trimming shortened V by 1 base and J by 0 bases, and 2 bases separated the two germline ends. Germline lookup yields CDR1 SEHNR and CDR2 FQNEAQ (reference sequence). The CDR3 region is CASSLDSTDTQYF. In nucleotides, the CDR3 is TGTGCCAGCAGCTTAGACAGCACAGATACGCAGTATTTT.

This chain links TRBV9 with TRBJ2-2, with 7 bases identical to TRBD1. V gave up 4 bases and J gave up 6 bases; unmatched junction bases: 12. There are 16 residues in the CDR3. Germline assignment: CDR1 SGDLS and CDR2 YYNGEE. CDR3 nucleotide sequence: TGTGCCAGCAGCCCCCAGACAGGGAAAGGTCCCGGGGAGCTGTTTTTT. Encoded protein: CASSPQTGKGPGELFF.

This clone was counted once. The chain couples TRBV7-2 to TRBJ2-4; D call uncertain. V was trimmed by 4 bases and J by 9 bases, leaving 10 bases between them. Germline V CDR1 and CDR2: SGHTA, FQGNSA. The length of the CDR3 is 12 residues. The CDR3 loop reads CASSYPWGIQYF. As DNA, the CDR3 is TGTGCCAGCAGCTACCCCTGGGGCATTCAGTACTTC.

V and J are TRBV3-1 (or the pseudogene TRBV3-2) and TRBJ1-2; TRBD1 is a possible D gene (6 bases). The germline gives CDR1 LGHDT, CDR2 YNNKEL (reference sequence). There are 14 residues in the CDR3. Trimming shortened V by 1 base and J by 6 bases, and 12 bases separated the two germline ends. CDR3 protein: CASSQVQGSDGYTF. CDR3 sequence (DNA): TGTGCCAGCAGCCAAGTTCAGGGGTCCGATGGCTACACCTTC.

The gene calls are TRBV11-2 and TRBJ1-4; D is ambiguous. V lost 0 bases and J 0 bases, leaving 11 bases between the germline ends. CDR3 length: 17 amino acids. Germline values: CDR1 SGHAT, CDR2 FQNNGV. Here the CDR3 reads CASSLDQPLATNEKLFF. CDR3 sequence (DNA): TGTGCCAGCAGCTTAGACCAGCCCCTTGCAACTAATGAAAAACTGTTTTTT. The complete variable domain, with remaining parts taken from reference TRBV11-2 and TRBJ1-4, reads EAGVAQSPRYKIIEKRQSVAFWCNPISGHATLYWYQQILGQGPKLLIQFQNNGVVDDSQLPKDRFSAERLKGVDSTLKIQPAKLEDSAVYLCASSLDQPLATNEKLFFGSGTQLSVL.

The V gene is TRBV30, the J gene TRBJ1-2, with D possibly being TRBD1 (6 bases). CDR1 and CDR2 (germline): GTSNPN, SVGIG (reference sequence). This CDR3 region has 14 residues. Trimming shortened V by 3 bases and J by 3 bases, and 14 bases separated the two germline ends. CDR3 amino acids: CAWRKQGWDYGYTF. The CDR3 nucleotides are TGTGCCTGGAGGAAACAGGGTTGGGACTATGGCTACACCTTC. The whole variable domain, filled in from reference TRBV30 and TRBJ1-2, reads SQTIHQWPATLVQPVGSPLSLECTVEGTSNPNLYWYRQAAGRGLQLLFYSVGIGQISSEVPQNLSASRPQDRQFILSSKKLLLSDSGFYLCAWRKQGWDYGYTFGSGTRLTVV.

The chain joins TRBV5-1 to TRBJ2-6, with D uncertain. Germline V gives CDR1 SGHRS, CDR2 YFSETQ. V was shortened by 0 bases and J by 0 bases, with 10 bases between the two germline ends. The CDR3 runs 17 residues. Here the CDR3 reads CASSLGGTSSGANVLTF. Here the CDR3 DNA reads TGCGCCAGCAGCTTGGGAGGCACAAGCTCTGGGGCCAACGTCCTGACTTTC.

The rearrangement uses TRBV29-1 and TRBJ2-5; tentatively, D is TRBD1 or TRBD2 (6 bases each). This CDR3 region has 15 residues. Trimming cost V 4 bases and J 4 bases, with 19 bases left between them. Per germline, CDR1 SQVTM and CDR2 ANQGSEA. The DNA for the CDR3 is TGCAGCGTTGGACCCCTCCGGGGGCCGGGAGAGACCCAGTACTTC. Protein sequence: CSVGPLRGPGETQYF. The variable domain in full, completed from reference TRBV29-1 and TRBJ2-5, reads SAVISQKPSRDICQRGTSLTIQCQVDSQVTMMFWYRQQPGQSLTLIATANQGSEATYESGFVIDKFPISRPNLTFSTLTVSNMSPEDSSIYLCSVGPLRGPGETQYFGPGTRLLVL.

A single count supports this clone. The V gene is TRBV5-8, the J gene TRBJ1-6; TRBD1 agrees at 9 bases. In germline, CDR1 is SGHTS, CDR2 YDEGEE. The CDR3 length is 15 residues. V lost 5 bases and J lost 6; bases outside the gene matches: 6. CDR3 in DNA: TGTGCCAGCAGTATACGACAGGGGGGTAATTCACCCCTCCACTTT. The encoded protein is CASSIRQGGNSPLHF.

The chain carries TRBV6-6 and TRBJ1-5; possible D gene TRBD1, 5 bases. This CDR3 spans 14 amino acids. Germline V gene data show CDR1 as MNHNY and CDR2 as SVGAGI (reference sequence). V was pared by 5 bases and J by 0 bases, with 8 bases between. The CDR3 nucleotides read TGTGCCAGCAGTCGGGGGGATAGCAATCAGCCCCAGCATTTT. Its translation is CASSRGDSNQPQHF.

The chain has TRBV27 and TRBJ1-4; TRBD1 aligns across 10 bases. The germline V gene encodes CDR1 MNHEY and CDR2 SMNVEV (reference sequence). V lost 6 bases to trimming and J lost 4 bases; unmatched junction nucleotides: 8. The CDR3 is 16 residues long. This CDR3 is CASRPRQGAVNEKLFF. The CDR3 nucleotides are TGTGCCAGCAGACCTAGACAGGGGGCAGTTAATGAAAAACTGTTTTTT.

This chain uses TRBV3-1 (or the pseudogene TRBV3-2) with TRBJ1-6; 7 bases map to TRBD1. V shed 5 bases, J shed 8 bases, and the junction held 9 bases outside the gene matches. Germline CDR1 reads LGHDT; CDR2 reads YNNKEL (reference sequence). CDR3 size: 15 residues. Here the CDR3 reads CASSIQTGTHSPLHF. CDR3 in DNA: TGTGCCAGCAGCATTCAGACAGGGACCCATTCACCCCTCCACTTT.

In its sample, this clone was seen a few times. V usage is TRBV5-4 and J usage is TRBJ1-4, with D tentatively TRBD1 (5 bases). This CDR3 comprises 16 residues. V lost 3 bases and J lost 4, with 16 bases in between. Germline V gene sequence: CDR1 SGHNT, CDR2 YYREEE (reference sequence). Here the CDR3 reads CASSSASAGGNEKLFF. As DNA, the CDR3 is TGTGCCAGCAGCTCAGCGTCGGCGGGGGGTAATGAAAAACTGTTTTTT. Supplemented by reference TRBV5-4 and TRBJ1-4, the full variable domain reads ETGVTQSPTHLIKTRGQQVTLRCSSQSGHNTVSWYQQALGQGPQFIFQYYREEENGRGNFPPRFSGLQFPNYSSELNVNALELDDSALYLCASSSASAGGNEKLFFGSGTQLSVL.

DNA of the CDR3: TGTGCCAGCTCACCTAACGGACGGGCGAGCTACGAGCAGTACTTC. It translates to CASSPNGRASYEQYF. The chain employs TRBV18 and TRBJ2-7; D not resolved. Germline-derived CDR1 and CDR2 are KGHSH and LQKENI. The length of the CDR3 is 15 residues. V was pared by 3 bases and J by 3 bases, with 15 bases between. The full variable domain, rest sourced from reference TRBV18 and TRBJ2-7, is NAGVMQNPRHLVRRRGQEARLRCSPMKGHSHVYWYRQLPEEGLKFMVYLQKENIIDESGMPKERFSAEFPKEGPSILRIQQVVRGDSAAYFCASSPNGRASYEQYFGPGTRLTVT.

V and J are TRBV19 and TRBJ1-5; D gene uncertain. The CDR3 runs 15 residues. Trimming left V 5 bases short and J 0 bases short, with 11 bases between. Germline CDR1 reads LNHDA; CDR2 reads SQIVND (reference sequence). Here the CDR3 DNA reads TGTGCCAGTAGTGCCGTCCGATATAGCAATCAGCCCCAGCATTTT. It encodes CASSAVRYSNQPQHF.

This clone has more than one count but fewer than ten. This chain connects TRBV5-1 to TRBJ1-3, with D unresolved. Between the trimmed V and J ends, which lost 0 bases and 4 bases, there was a span of 8 bases. Germline V lookup: CDR1 SGHRS, CDR2 YFSETQ. The CDR3 has 14 residues. The CDR3 DNA reads as TGCGCCAGCAGCTTGGCCGGGTACGGAAACACCATATATTTT. Protein: CASSLAGYGNTIYF.

This clone came up once. This chain connects TRBV12-3 or TRBV12-4 to TRBJ2-1; D is uncertain. V lost 7 bases, J lost 6 bases, and 7 bases lay in between. The CDR3 extends over 11 amino acids. The CDR3 coding sequence is TGTGCCAGCACCCGGTCCAATGAGCAGTTCTTC. Protein product: CASTRSNEQFF.